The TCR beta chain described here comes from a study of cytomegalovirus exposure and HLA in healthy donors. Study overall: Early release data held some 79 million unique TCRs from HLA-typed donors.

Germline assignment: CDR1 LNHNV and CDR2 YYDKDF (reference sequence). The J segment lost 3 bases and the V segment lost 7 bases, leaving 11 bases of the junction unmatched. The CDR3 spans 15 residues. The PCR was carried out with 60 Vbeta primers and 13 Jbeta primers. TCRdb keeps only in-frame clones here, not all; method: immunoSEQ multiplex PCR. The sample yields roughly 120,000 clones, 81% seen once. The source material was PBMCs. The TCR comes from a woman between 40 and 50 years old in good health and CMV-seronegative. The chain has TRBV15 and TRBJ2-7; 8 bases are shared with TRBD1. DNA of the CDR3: TGTGCCACCACCCTAGTCGGGGACAGGAACTACGAGCAGTACTTC. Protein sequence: CATTLVGDRNYEQYF.